Included here is one T cell receptor (beta chain) sequence, with context. Its antigen is still unknown. Patients with autoimmune history or systemic immunosuppression were excluded. Between the trimmed V and J ends, which lost 4 bases and 7 bases, there was a span of 19 bases. This CDR3 comprises 16 residues. The germline V gene encodes CDR1 MDHEN and CDR2 SYDVKM. The data were taken from a study of OX40 agonist ivuxolimab in advanced cancers. Assay: immunoSEQ multiplex PCR; the TCRdb copy retains only in-frame clones and omits some. The sample consists of roughly 100,000 clones, more than 90% of them appearing once. The study's findings and limits: Expanded clones tended on average to be more numerous among CD8+ T cells than CD4+.

This TCR came from an adult with an advanced solid tumor such as melanoma, head and neck, liver or kidney cancer. The J gene is TRBJ1-4, the V gene TRBV28, with D possibly matching TRBD1 (5 bases). This material consisted of CD4+ or CD8+ T cells sorted from blood, taken in a trial of the OX40 agonist ivuxolimab. The CDR3 is CASSSPISQGGEKLFF. CDR3 nucleotide sequence: TGTGCCAGCAGTTCCCCAATTAGTCAGGGAGGTGAAAAACTGTTTTTT.